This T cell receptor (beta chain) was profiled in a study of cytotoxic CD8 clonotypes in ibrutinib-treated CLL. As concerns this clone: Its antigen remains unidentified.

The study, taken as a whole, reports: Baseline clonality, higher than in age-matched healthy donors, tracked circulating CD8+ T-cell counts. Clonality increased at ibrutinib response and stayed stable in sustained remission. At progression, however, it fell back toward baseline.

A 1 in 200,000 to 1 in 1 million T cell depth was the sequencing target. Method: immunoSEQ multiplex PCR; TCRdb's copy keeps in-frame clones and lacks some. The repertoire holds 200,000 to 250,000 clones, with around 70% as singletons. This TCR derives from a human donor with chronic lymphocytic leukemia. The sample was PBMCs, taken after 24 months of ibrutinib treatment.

The CDR3 is CASSQEDARESYEQYF. The CDR3 coding sequence is TGTGCCAGCAGCCAAGAAGACGCGCGGGAGTCTTACGAGCAGTACTTC. This chain connects TRBV4-2 to TRBJ2-7; 7 bases are a match to TRBD2. The V gene end was trimmed by 0 bases and the J gene end by 4 bases; junction bases not matched to a gene: 9. In germline, CDR1 is LGHNA, CDR2 YNFKEQ. CDR3 length: 16 amino acids.